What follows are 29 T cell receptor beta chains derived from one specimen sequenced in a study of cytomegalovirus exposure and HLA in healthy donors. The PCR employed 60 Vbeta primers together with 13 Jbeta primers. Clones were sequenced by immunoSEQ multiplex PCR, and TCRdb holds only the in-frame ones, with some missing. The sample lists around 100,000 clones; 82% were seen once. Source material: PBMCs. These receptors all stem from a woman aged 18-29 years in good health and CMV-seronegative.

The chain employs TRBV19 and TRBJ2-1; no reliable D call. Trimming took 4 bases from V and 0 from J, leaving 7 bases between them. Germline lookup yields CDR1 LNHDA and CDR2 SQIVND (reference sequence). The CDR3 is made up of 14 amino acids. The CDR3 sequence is CASSRRSSYNEQFF. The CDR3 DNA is TGTGCCAGTAGTAGACGGAGCTCCTACAATGAGCAGTTCTTC.

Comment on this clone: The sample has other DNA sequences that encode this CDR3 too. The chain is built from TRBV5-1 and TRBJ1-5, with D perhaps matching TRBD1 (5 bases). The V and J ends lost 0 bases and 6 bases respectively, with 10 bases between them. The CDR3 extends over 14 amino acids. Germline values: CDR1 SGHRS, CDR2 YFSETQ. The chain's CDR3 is CASSLDRGGQPQHF. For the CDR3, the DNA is TGCGCCAGCAGCTTGGATCGGGGGGGTCAGCCCCAGCATTTT.

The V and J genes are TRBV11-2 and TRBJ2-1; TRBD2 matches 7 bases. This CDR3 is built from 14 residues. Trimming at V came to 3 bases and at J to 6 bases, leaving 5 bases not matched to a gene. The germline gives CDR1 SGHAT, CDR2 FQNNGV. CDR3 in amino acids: CASSFGLAVNEQFF. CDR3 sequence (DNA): TGTGCCAGCAGCTTCGGGCTAGCGGTCAATGAGCAGTTCTTC. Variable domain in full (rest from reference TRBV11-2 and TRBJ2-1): EAGVAQSPRYKIIEKRQSVAFWCNPISGHATLYWYQQILGQGPKLLIQFQNNGVVDDSQLPKDRFSAERLKGVDSTLKIQPAKLEDSAVYLCASSFGLAVNEQFFGPGTRLTVL.

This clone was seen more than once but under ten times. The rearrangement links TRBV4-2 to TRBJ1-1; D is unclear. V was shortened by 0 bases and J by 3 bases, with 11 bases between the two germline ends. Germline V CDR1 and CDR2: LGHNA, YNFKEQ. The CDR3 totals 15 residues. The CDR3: CASSQDRITDTEAFF. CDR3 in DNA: TGTGCCAGCAGCCAAGACAGGATCACGGACACTGAAGCTTTCTTT.

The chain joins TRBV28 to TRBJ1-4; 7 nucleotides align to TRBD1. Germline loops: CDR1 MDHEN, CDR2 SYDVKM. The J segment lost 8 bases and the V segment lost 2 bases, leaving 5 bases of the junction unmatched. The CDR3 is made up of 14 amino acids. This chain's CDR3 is CASSLAGGGEKLFF. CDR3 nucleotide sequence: TGTGCCAGCAGTTTAGCAGGGGGAGGCGAAAAACTGTTTTTT.

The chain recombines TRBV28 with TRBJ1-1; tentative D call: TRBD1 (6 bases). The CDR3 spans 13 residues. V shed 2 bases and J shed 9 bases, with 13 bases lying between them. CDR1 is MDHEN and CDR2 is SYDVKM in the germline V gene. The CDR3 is CASSLRGAQKAFF. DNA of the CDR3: TGTGCCAGCAGTTTACGGGGGGCGCAGAAAGCTTTCTTT. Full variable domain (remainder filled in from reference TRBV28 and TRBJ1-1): DVKVTQSSRYLVKRTGEKVFLECVQDMDHENMFWYRQDPGLGLRLIYFSYDVKMKEKGDIPEGYSVSREKKERFSLILESASTNQTSMYLCASSLRGAQKAFFGQGTRLTVV.

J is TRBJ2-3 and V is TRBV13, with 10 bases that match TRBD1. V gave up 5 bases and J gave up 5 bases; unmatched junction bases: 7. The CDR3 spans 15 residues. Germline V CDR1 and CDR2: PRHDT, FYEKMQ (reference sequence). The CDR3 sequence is CASSNRDRGRDTQYF. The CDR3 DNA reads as TGTGCCAGCAGCAACCGGGACAGGGGCAGAGATACGCAGTATTTT.

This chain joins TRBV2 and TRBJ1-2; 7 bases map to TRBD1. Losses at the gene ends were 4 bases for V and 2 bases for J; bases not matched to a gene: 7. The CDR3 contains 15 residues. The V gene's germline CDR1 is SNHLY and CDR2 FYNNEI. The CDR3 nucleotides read TGTGCCAGCAGTGGATGGGCAGGGGGAAACTATGGCTACACCTTC. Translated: CASSGWAGGNYGYTF.

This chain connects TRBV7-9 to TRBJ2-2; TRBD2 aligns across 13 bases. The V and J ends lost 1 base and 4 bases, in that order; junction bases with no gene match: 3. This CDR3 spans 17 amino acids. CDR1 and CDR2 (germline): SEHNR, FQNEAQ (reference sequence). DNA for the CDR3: TGTGCCAGCAGCTTAGTGAGACTAGCGGGGGGCACCGGGGAGCTGTTTTTT. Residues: CASSLVRLAGGTGELFF.

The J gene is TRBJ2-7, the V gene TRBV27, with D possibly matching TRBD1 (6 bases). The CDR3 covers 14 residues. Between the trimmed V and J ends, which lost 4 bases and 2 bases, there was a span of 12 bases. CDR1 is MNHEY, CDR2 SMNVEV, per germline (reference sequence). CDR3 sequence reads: CASSSLGGAYEQYF. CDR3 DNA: TGTGCCAGCAGTTCCCTAGGGGGTGCCTACGAGCAGTACTTC.

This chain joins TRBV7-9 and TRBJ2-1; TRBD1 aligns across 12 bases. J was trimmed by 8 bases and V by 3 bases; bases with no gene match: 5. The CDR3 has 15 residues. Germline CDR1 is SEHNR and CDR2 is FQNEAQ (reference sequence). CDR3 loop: CASSFRDRGLDEQFF. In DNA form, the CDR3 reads TGTGCCAGCAGCTTCAGGGACAGGGGGCTGGATGAGCAGTTCTTC. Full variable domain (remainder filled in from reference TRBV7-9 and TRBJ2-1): DTGVSQNPRHKITKRGQNVTFRCDPISEHNRLYWYRQTLGQGPEFLTYFQNEAQLEKSRLLSDRFSAERPKGSFSTLEIQRTEQGDSAMYLCASSFRDRGLDEQFFGPGTRLTVL.

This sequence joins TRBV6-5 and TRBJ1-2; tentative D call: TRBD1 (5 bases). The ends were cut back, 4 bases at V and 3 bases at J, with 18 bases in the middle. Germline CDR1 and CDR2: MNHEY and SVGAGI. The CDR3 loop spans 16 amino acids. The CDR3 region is CASSLRQGHTDYGYTF. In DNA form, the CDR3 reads TGTGCCAGCAGTTTGAGGCAGGGCCACACCGACTATGGCTACACCTTC.

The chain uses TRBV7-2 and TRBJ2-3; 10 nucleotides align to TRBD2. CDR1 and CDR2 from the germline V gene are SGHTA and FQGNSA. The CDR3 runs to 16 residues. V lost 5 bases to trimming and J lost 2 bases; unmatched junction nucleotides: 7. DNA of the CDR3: TGTGCCAGCAGCCCCGTAGCGGGAGGACTCACAGATACGCAGTATTTT. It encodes CASSPVAGGLTDTQYF.

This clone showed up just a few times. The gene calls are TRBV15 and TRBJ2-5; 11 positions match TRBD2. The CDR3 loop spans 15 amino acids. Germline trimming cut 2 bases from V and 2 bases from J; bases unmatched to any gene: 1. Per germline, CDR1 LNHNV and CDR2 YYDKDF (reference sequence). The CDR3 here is CATSRPSGGQETQYF. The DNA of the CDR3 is TGTGCCACCAGCAGACCTAGCGGGGGGCAAGAGACCCAGTACTTC.

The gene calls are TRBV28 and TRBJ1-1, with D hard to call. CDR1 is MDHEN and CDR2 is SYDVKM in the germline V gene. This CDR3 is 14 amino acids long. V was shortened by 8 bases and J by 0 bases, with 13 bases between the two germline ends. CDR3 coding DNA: TGTGCCAGCCACCCCCCCGGTCTGAACACTGAAGCTTTCTTT. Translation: CASHPPGLNTEAFF.

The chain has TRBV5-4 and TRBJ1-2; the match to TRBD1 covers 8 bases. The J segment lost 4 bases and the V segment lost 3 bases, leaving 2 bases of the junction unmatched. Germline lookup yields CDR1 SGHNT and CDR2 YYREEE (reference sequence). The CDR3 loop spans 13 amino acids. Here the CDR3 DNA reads TGTGCCAGCAGCTCGGACAGGGTCTATGGCTACACCTTC. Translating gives CASSSDRVYGYTF. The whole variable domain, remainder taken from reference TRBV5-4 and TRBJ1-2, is ETGVTQSPTHLIKTRGQQVTLRCSSQSGHNTVSWYQQALGQGPQFIFQYYREEENGRGNFPPRFSGLQFPNYSSELNVNALELDDSALYLCASSSDRVYGYTFGSGTRLTVV.

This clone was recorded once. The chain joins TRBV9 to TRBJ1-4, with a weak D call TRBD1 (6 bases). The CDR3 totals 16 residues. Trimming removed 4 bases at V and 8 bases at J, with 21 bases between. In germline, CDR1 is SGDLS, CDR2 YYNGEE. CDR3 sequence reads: CASSNIPGGAGEKLFF. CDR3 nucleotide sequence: TGTGCCAGCAGCAACATACCTGGGGGCGCCGGGGAAAAACTGTTTTTT. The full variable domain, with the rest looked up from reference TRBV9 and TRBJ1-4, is DSGVTQTPKHLITATGQRVTLRCSPRSGDLSVYWYQQSLDQGLQFLIQYYNGEERAKGNILERFSAQQFPDLHSELNLSSLELGDSALYFCASSNIPGGAGEKLFFGSGTQLSVL.

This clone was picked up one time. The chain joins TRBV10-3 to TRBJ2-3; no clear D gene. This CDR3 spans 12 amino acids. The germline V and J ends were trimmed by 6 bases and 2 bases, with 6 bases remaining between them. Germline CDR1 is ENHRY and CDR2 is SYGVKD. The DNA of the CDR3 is TGTGCCATCAGAGTAGACACAGATACGCAGTATTTT. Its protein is CAIRVDTDTQYF.

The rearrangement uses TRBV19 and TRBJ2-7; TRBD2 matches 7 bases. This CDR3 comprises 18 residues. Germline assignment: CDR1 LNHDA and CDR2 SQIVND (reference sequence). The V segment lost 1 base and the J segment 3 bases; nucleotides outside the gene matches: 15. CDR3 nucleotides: TGTGCCAGTAGTATAGGGAGGAGGGCTAGCGGACTAAACTACGAGCAGTACTTC. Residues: CASSIGRRASGLNYEQYF.

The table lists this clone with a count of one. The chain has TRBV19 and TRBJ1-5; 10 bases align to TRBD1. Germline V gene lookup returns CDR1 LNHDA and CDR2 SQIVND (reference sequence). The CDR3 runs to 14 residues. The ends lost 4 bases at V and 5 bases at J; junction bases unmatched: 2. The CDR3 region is CASSRTGGHQPQHF. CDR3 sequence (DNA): TGTGCCAGTAGTAGGACAGGGGGGCATCAGCCCCAGCATTTT.

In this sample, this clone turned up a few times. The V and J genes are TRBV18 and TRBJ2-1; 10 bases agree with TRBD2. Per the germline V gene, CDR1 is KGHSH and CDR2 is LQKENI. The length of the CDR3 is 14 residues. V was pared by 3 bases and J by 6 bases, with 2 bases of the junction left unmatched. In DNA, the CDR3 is TGTGCCAGCTCACCCGGGACTAGCGTCAATGAGCAGTTCTTC. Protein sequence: CASSPGTSVNEQFF.

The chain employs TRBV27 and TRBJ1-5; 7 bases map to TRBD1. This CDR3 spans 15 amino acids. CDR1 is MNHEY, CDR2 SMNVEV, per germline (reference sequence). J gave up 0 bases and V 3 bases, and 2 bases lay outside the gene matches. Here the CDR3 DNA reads TGTGCCAGCAGTTTCTACAGGGGTAGCAATCAGCCCCAGCATTTT. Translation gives CASSFYRGSNQPQHF.

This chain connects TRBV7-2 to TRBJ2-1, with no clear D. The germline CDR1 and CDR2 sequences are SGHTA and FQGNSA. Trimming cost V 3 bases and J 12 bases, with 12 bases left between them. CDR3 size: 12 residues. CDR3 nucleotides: TGTGCCAGCAGCTTCAATTCGGGTGGGCAGTTCTTC. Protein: CASSFNSGGQFF.

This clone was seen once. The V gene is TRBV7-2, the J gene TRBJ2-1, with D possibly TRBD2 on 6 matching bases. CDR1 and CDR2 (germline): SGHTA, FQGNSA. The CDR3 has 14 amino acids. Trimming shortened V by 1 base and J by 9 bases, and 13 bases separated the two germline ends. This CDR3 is CASSLVEGTTEQFF. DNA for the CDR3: TGTGCCAGCAGCTTAGTGGAGGGTACGACTGAGCAGTTCTTC.

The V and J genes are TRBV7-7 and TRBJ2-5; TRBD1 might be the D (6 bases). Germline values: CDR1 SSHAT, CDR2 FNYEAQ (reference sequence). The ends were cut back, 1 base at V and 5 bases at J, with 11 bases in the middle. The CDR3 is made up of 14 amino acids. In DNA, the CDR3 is TGTGCCAGCAGCTTAGTGGGGGCTCGGGAGACCCAGTACTTC. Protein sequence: CASSLVGARETQYF.

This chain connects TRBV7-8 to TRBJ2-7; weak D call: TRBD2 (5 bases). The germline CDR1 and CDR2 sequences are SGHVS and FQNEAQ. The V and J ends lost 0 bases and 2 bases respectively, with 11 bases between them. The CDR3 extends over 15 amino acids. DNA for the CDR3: TGTGCCAGCAGCTTAGCGTGGACTGATACCTACGAGCAGTACTTC. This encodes CASSLAWTDTYEQYF. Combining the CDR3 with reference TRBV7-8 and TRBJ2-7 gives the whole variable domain GAGVSQSPRYKVAKRGQDVALRCDPISGHVSLFWYQQALGQGPEFLTYFQNEAQLDKSGLPSDRFFAERPEGSVSTLKIQRTQQEDSAVYLCASSLAWTDTYEQYFGPGTRLTVT.

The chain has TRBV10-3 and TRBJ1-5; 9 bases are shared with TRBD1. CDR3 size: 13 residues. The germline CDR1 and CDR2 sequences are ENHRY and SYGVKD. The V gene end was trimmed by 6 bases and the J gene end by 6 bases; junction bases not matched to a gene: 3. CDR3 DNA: TGTGCCATCAGCTCGGACAGGGGTCAGCCCCAGCATTTT. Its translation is CAISSDRGQPQHF.

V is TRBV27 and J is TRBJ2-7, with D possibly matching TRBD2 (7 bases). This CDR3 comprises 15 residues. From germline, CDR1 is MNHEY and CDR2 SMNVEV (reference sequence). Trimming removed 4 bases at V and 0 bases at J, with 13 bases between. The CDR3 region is CASSWGGLSSYEQYF. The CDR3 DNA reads TGTGCCAGCAGTTGGGGGGGGCTAAGCTCCTACGAGCAGTACTTC.

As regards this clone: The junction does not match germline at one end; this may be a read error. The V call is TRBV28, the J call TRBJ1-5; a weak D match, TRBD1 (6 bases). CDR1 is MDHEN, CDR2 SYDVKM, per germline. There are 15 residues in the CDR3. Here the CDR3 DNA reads TGTGCCAGCAGTCCCCTGGACAGAAGATATCAGACCCAGCATTTT. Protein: CASSPLDRRYQTQHF.